The 24 T cell receptor beta chains listed next were all sequenced from one sample in a study of OX40 agonist ivuxolimab in advanced cancers. Library preparation was by the immunoSEQ multiplex PCR assay. The table was pulled from immuneACCESS by TCRdb, which kept in-frame rearrangements only. Such tables lose some clones; where checked, under half of the loss comes from unresolved V genes, and the rest has no known cause. The sample yields tens of thousands of clones; about 83% were counted once. Of the sample, 0.6% to 0.9% falls within the top ten clones. This material consisted of CD4+ or CD8+ T cells sorted from blood, taken in a trial of the OX40 agonist ivuxolimab. These receptors were taken from an adult with an advanced solid tumor such as melanoma, head and neck, liver or kidney cancer.

This chain links TRBV5-8 with TRBJ2-7, with TRBD1 matching over 8 bases. CDR1 SGHTS and CDR2 YDEGEE come from the germline V gene. The CDR3 length is 12 residues. With 4 bases clipped from V and 10 bases from J, the junction kept 7 bases outside the gene matches. The CDR3 coding sequence is TGTGCCAGCAGCGCCAGGGGGCCGAAACAGTACTTC. This gives the protein CASSARGPKQYF.

V is TRBV5-6 and J is TRBJ2-3; D not certain. Germline assignment: CDR1 SGHDT and CDR2 YYEEEE. The CDR3 is 12 residues long. Trimming removed 0 bases at V and 2 bases at J, with 1 base between. CDR3: CASSLATDTQYF. The DNA for the CDR3 is TGTGCCAGCAGCTTGGCCACAGATACGCAGTATTTT.

The chain uses TRBV7-2 and TRBJ1-1; tentatively, D is TRBD1 (5 bases). Germline CDR1 and CDR2: SGHTA and FQGNSA. The CDR3 has 15 residues. Trimming pared 4 bases from V and 1 base from J, leaving 13 bases between. The CDR3 nucleotides are TGTGCCAGCAGCTCCCAGACAGAGTGGAACACTGAAGCTTTCTTT. Its protein is CASSSQTEWNTEAFF.

This chain links TRBV7-6 with TRBJ2-5, with D perhaps TRBD1 or TRBD2 (7 bases each). V dropped 3 bases and J dropped 1 base, with 12 bases sitting between them. The CDR3 is made up of 15 amino acids. Germline V lookup: CDR1 SGHVS, CDR2 FNYEAQ. The CDR3 DNA is TGTGCCAGCAGCTTCCAGGGGGGGTCCCAAGAGACCCAGTACTTC. Its translation is CASSFQGGSQETQYF. Full variable domain (rest looked up from reference TRBV7-6 and TRBJ2-5): GAGVSQSPRYKVTKRGQDVALRCDPISGHVSLYWYRQALGQGPEFLTYFNYEAQQDKSGLPNDRFSAERPEGSISTLTIQRTEQRDSAMYRCASSFQGGSQETQYFGPGTRLLVL.

V is TRBV19 and J is TRBJ2-1; 7 bases are shared with TRBD2. The CDR3 extends over 15 amino acids. V shed 3 bases and J 9 bases; nucleotides not matched to a gene: 11. Germline loops: CDR1 LNHDA, CDR2 SQIVND (reference sequence). CDR3 protein: CASSIQAMAGAEQFF. The CDR3 DNA reads as TGTGCCAGTAGTATCCAGGCAATGGCGGGAGCTGAGCAGTTCTTC.

This chain uses TRBV6-5 with TRBJ2-1; TRBD2 matches 7 bases. Trimming took 2 bases from V and 4 from J; bases not matched to a gene: 5. Germline V lookup: CDR1 MNHEY, CDR2 SVGAGI. The length of the CDR3 is 15 residues. This chain's CDR3 is CASSYLASGYNEQFF. The CDR3 DNA is TGTGCCAGCAGTTACCTCGCTAGCGGTTACAATGAGCAGTTCTTC.

The chain recombines TRBV14 with TRBJ2-6, with D tentatively TRBD2 (5 bases). Germline CDR1 is SGHDN and CDR2 is FVKESK. With 4 bases removed from V and 0 bases from J, the gap between germline ends came to 13 bases. This CDR3 is built from 17 residues. For the CDR3, the DNA is TGTGCCAGCAGCCGCCTCCGACGGGACTCTGGGGCCAACGTCCTGACTTTC. It specifies CASSRLRRDSGANVLTF.

The V call is TRBV7-9, the J call TRBJ1-1, with D perhaps TRBD1 (6 bases). The CDR3 is 15 residues long. V lost 5 bases and J 0 bases, leaving 13 bases between the germline ends. Germline CDR1 and CDR2: SEHNR and FQNEAQ (reference sequence). CDR3 loop: CASSDRQAMNTEAFF. CDR3 in DNA: TGTGCCAGCAGCGACCGACAGGCTATGAACACTGAAGCTTTCTTT.

J is TRBJ2-7 and V is TRBV11-2; 8 bases fit TRBD2. With V trimmed by 2 bases and J by 3 bases, 0 bases remained unmatched. The CDR3 runs to 13 residues. The germline V gene encodes CDR1 SGHAT and CDR2 FQNNGV. The CDR3 coding sequence is TGTGCCAGCAGCTTAAGCGGGGGCTACGAGCAGTACTTC. It specifies CASSLSGGYEQYF.

This chain links TRBV15 with TRBJ1-1; tentative D call: TRBD1 (6 bases). Trimming removed 2 bases at V and 6 bases at J, with 25 bases between. In germline, CDR1 is LNHNV, CDR2 YYDKDF (reference sequence). This CDR3 region has 18 residues. The CDR3, as DNA: TGTGCCACCAGCAGACACTTCATCGGCAGGGGCGGTCGCGCTGAAGCTTTCTTT. Translated, it gives CATSRHFIGRGGRAEAFF.

The chain uses TRBV10-2 and TRBJ2-1; TRBD1 matches at 9 bases. The trim removed 7 bases at V and 4 bases at J, leaving 2 bases unmatched. The CDR3 spans 13 residues. Germline V gene data show CDR1 as WSHSY and CDR2 as SAAADI. In DNA form, the CDR3 reads TGCGCCAGCACCGGACAGGGGTACAATGAGCAGTTCTTC. Translating gives CASTGQGYNEQFF.

The chain joins TRBV7-9 to TRBJ1-2; the D gene is possibly TRBD1 (5 bases). V lost 5 bases and J 8 bases, leaving 9 bases between the germline ends. Germline-derived CDR1 and CDR2 are SEHNR and FQNEAQ (reference sequence). The CDR3 extends over 11 amino acids. CDR3 DNA sequence: TGTGCCAGCAGCCAGGGTAACGGCTACACCTTC. The encoded protein is CASSQGNGYTF.

The CDR3 DNA is TGTGCCAGCATCCCCACGACGGGCATGAACACTGAAGCTTTCTTT. Residues: CASIPTTGMNTEAFF. The genes are TRBV6-1 and TRBJ1-1, with unresolved D. CDR3 length: 15 residues. The V end lost 7 bases, the J end lost 0 bases, and 15 bases lay between the germline ends. Germline assignment: CDR1 MNHNS and CDR2 SASEGT.

The V and J genes are TRBV7-3 and TRBJ2-6; D call uncertain. This CDR3 has 14 amino acids. V dropped 1 base and J dropped 0 bases, with 1 base sitting between them. From germline, CDR1 is SGHTA and CDR2 FQGTGA. The CDR3 region is CASSLNSGANVLTF. The DNA for the CDR3 is TGTGCCAGCAGCTTAAACTCTGGGGCCAACGTCCTGACTTTC. Complete variable domain (other parts from reference TRBV7-3 and TRBJ2-6): GAGVSQTPSNKVTEKGKYVELRCDPISGHTALYWYRQSLGQGPEFLIYFQGTGAADDSGLPNDRFFAVRPEGSVSTLKIQRTERGDSAVYLCASSLNSGANVLTFGAGSRLTVL.

This sequence joins TRBV28 and TRBJ1-1, with TRBD1 as a possible D gene (5 bases). CDR1 MDHEN and CDR2 SYDVKM come from the germline V gene. The V end lost 5 bases, the J end lost 5 bases, and 24 bases lay between the germline ends. The CDR3 has 17 amino acids. In DNA, the CDR3 is TGTGCCAGCAGTCCAAGGTCAGATCGGAACGGGGGGACTGAAGCTTTCTTT. This codes for CASSPRSDRNGGTEAFF.

V and J are TRBV27 and TRBJ2-5, with D perhaps assigned TRBD1 or TRBD2 (5 bases each). Per germline, CDR1 MNHEY and CDR2 SMNVEV (reference sequence). The CDR3 is 16 amino acids. The V end lost 1 base, the J end lost 1 base, and 13 bases lay between the germline ends. The CDR3 spells CASSLYFGAIQETQYF. In nucleotides, the CDR3 is TGTGCCAGCAGTTTATACTTCGGGGCGATCCAAGAGACCCAGTACTTC.

The chain carries TRBV4-2 and TRBJ1-6; possibly TRBD1 for D (5 bases). Trimming shortened V by 0 bases and J by 9 bases, and 15 bases separated the two germline ends. The CDR3 runs 16 residues. Germline V gives CDR1 LGHNA, CDR2 YNFKEQ. The DNA for the CDR3 is TGTGCCAGCAGCCAAGATGAGCCAGGGAAGGGTTCACCCCTCCACTTT. Translating it yields CASSQDEPGKGSPLHF.

The gene calls are TRBV5-6 and TRBJ2-3; D gene uncertain. Trimming cost V 1 base and J 8 bases, with 20 bases left between them. Germline V gives CDR1 SGHDT, CDR2 YYEEEE. The CDR3 contains 16 residues. CDR3 amino acids: CASSLFWPSEFVTQYF. CDR3 DNA: TGTGCCAGCAGCTTGTTCTGGCCCTCGGAGTTCGTTACGCAGTATTTT.

The gene calls are TRBV6-1 and TRBJ1-2; D might be TRBD1 (5 bases). The CDR3 has 12 residues. Trimming took off 5 bases at V and 4 bases at J, with 8 bases between the two ends. Germline V gives CDR1 MNHNS, CDR2 SASEGT. CDR3 loop: CASSTQGYGYTF. CDR3 sequence (DNA): TGTGCCAGCAGTACCCAGGGCTATGGCTACACCTTC.

The chain joins TRBV19 to TRBJ2-2; D might be TRBD1 (7 bases). CDR1 and CDR2 (germline): LNHDA, SQIVND (reference sequence). This CDR3 region has 14 residues. Between the trimmed V and J ends, which lost 5 bases and 5 bases, there was a span of 12 bases. The CDR3 nucleotides are TGTGCCAGTAGTTTGGGGGGACAGACCGGGGAGCTGTTTTTT. It is translated as CASSLGGQTGELFF.

This chain uses TRBV6-6 with TRBJ2-6; 7 positions agree with TRBD1. V lost 6 bases, J lost 1 base, and 3 bases stayed unmatched. The CDR3 runs to 15 residues. CDR1 is MNHNY and CDR2 is SVGAGI in the germline V gene (reference sequence). Here the CDR3 DNA reads TGTGCCAGCAGCCTGACAGGGTCTGGGGCCAACGTCCTGACTTTC. Protein sequence: CASSLTGSGANVLTF.

The genes are TRBV5-1 and TRBJ2-1, with 7 bases lining up with TRBD2. J gave up 0 bases and V 2 bases, and 8 bases lay outside the gene matches. The CDR3 has 17 residues. Germline V gene sequence: CDR1 SGHRS, CDR2 YFSETQ. CDR3 coding DNA: TGCGCCAGCAGCTTTTGGCTAGCGGATAGCTCCTACAATGAGCAGTTCTTC. It translates to CASSFWLADSSYNEQFF.

This rearrangement joins TRBV10-2 to TRBJ2-5, with D uncertain. V was trimmed by 8 bases and J by 5 bases, leaving 15 bases between them. The CDR3 covers 13 residues. Germline lookup yields CDR1 WSHSY and CDR2 SAAADI. The CDR3 here is CASCGSVRETQYF. In DNA form, the CDR3 reads TGCGCCAGCTGCGGTTCCGTCAGGGAGACCCAGTACTTC.

The V call is TRBV5-4, the J call TRBJ2-5; D gene unclear. This CDR3 comprises 14 residues. The germline V gene has CDR1 SGHNT and CDR2 YYREEE (reference sequence). Between the trimmed V and J ends, which lost 2 bases and 1 base, there was a span of 9 bases. The CDR3 protein is CASSLRTSQETQYF. The CDR3, as DNA: TGTGCCAGCAGCTTACGCACTTCCCAAGAGACCCAGTACTTC.